This T cell receptor beta chain comes out of a study of shared clonotypes between healthy human individuals. About the research overall: Each donor contributed plates that comprised three CD4 naive, three CD4 memory, two CD8 naive and one CD8 memory. Study findings and constraints: Compared with memory subsets, naive subsets generally had larger estimated richness.

TCRdb's table, derived via immunoSEQ multiplex PCR, lists solely in-frame clones and lacks some. The data hold around 1.9 million clones, with 93% observed a single time. Terminally differentiated effector memory CD45RA+ cells were excluded by CCR7 positive selection of CD45RO-negative cells. The CDR3 is 13 residues long. V was clipped by 7 bases and J by 8 bases, with 17 bases between them. Germline CDR1 reads MNHEY; CDR2 reads SMNVEV (reference sequence). For this clone: The antigen is unknown.

Sequenced input: naive CD8+ T cells from PBMCs. This receptor was identified in a man between 18 and 29 years old in good health. Some clones in this sample may be carry-over from other donors' samples. The chain recombines TRBV27 with TRBJ1-1; D possibly corresponds to TRBD1 (5 bases). The CDR3: CASTPFGAREAFF. The CDR3 DNA sequence: TGTGCCAGCACTCCCTTCGGGGCGCGGGAAGCTTTCTTT.